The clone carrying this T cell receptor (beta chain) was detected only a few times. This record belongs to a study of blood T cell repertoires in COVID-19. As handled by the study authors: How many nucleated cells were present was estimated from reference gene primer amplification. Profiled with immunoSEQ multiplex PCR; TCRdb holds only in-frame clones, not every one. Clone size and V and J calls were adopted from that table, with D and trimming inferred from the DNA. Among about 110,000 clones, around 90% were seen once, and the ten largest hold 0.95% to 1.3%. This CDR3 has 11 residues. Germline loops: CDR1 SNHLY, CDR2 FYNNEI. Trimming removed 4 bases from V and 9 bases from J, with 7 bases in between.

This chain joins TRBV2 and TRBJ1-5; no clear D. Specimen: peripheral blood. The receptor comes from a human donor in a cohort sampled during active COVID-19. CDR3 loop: CASSGRGPQHF. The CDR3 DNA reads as TGTGCCAGCAGTGGCCGGGGGCCCCAGCATTTT.